Given below is one TCR beta chain in context. These data come from a study of control samples from healthy donors and cancer patients. The assay was immunoSEQ multiplex PCR, and TCRdb's table has in-frame clones only and misses some. In the table there are about 110,000 clones, about nine tenths of which are singletons. The CDR3 spans 14 residues. J lost 5 bases, V lost 5 bases, and 8 bases had no gene match. CDR1 GTSNPN and CDR2 SVGIG come from the germline V gene (reference sequence). V usage is TRBV30 and J usage is TRBJ2-2; TRBD2 aligns across 7 bases. The clonotype comes from a human donor in good health. The donor label of this sample is uncertain. Sequencing was performed on blood. This chain's CDR3 is CAWQTGGRTGELFF. In nucleotides, the CDR3 is TGTGCCTGGCAAACGGGGGGTAGAACCGGGGAGCTGTTTTTT.